This T cell receptor beta chain was found in a study of CD8 T cells in ankylosing spondylitis. TCRdb analysed the 5' RACE reads with MiXCR anew, one entry per CDR3 protein. The table records around 230,000 distinct CDR3 sequences, approximately 8% of them present only once. Study-level points and caveats: Prior literature has documented some motif variants in synovial fluid and blood from reactive arthritis.

The CDR3 has 14 residues. V lost 3 bases and J lost 4, with 15 bases in between. Germline V gene sequence: CDR1 DFQATT, CDR2 SNEGSKA (reference sequence). This clonotype came up many times. Its antigen is unknown. The J gene is TRBJ2-5, the V gene TRBV20-1; D assignment may be TRBD1 or TRBD2 (5 bases each). Sequenced sample: blood, either unsorted or a sorted T cell fraction (not recorded which). This clonotype was obtained from a female donor with ankylosing spondylitis or in good health (not recorded which). CDR3 amino acids: CSARMVGRRETQYF. CDR3 DNA sequence: TGCAGTGCTAGGATGGTGGGACGCCGAGAGACCCAGTACTTC.